These T cell receptor beta chains were read from a single sample in a study of T-cell reconstitution after alpha-beta-depleted transplantation in children. TCRdb re-analysed the PCR reads in MiXCR, keeping a single row per CDR3 protein. The sample comprises around 960,000 distinct CDR3 sequences, around 30% of which are singletons, and over 25% rests with the top ten. The sample here was PBMCs, mostly from graft donor cells, taken 360 days after TCRalphabeta/CD19-depleted stem cell transplant. These receptors were collected from a boy in the first two years of life who had a stem cell transplant for SCID, so the T cells may come from the graft donor. CDR3s include the opening cysteine and the closing phenylalanine or tryptophan. Each record gives: J gene, V gene, clone size, D gene, CDR3 DNA, CDR3 protein. A D gene is named only where the DNA matches it firmly. Clone size is not always given. Where it is, it says once, few, many or a class for expanded clones.

j_gene: TRBJ2-2; v_gene: TRBV11-2; abundance: once; d_gene: NA; CDR3nt: TGTGCCAGCAGCACCCTGGACAGTTCGAACACCGGGGAGCTGTTTTTT; CDR3aa: CASSTLDSSNTGELFF
j_gene: TRBJ2-1; v_gene: TRBV14; abundance: few; d_gene: NA; CDR3nt: TGTGCCAGCAGCCAAGAAGAAGCCTTCGGGGCCGCCCTTAGAAATGAGCAGTTCTTC; CDR3aa: CASSQEEAFGAALRNEQFF
j_gene: TRBJ2-2; v_gene: TRBV9; abundance: once; d_gene: NA; CDR3nt: TGTGCCAGCAGCGTAGTTGGAGGCTCCTTTGGGGAGCTGTTTTTT; CDR3aa: CASSVVGGSFGELFF
j_gene: TRBJ2-3; v_gene: TRBV27; abundance: NA; d_gene: TRBD1; CDR3nt: TGTGCCAGCAGTTGGGACAGGGGGGGATTAAGCACAGATACGCAGTATTTT; CDR3aa: CASSWDRGGLSTDTQYF
j_gene: TRBJ2-3; v_gene: TRBV7-9; abundance: few; d_gene: TRBD1; CDR3nt: TGTGCCAGCAGCTTGTACGACAGGGTGACAGATACGCAGTATTTT; CDR3aa: CASSLYDRVTDTQYF
j_gene: TRBJ2-3; v_gene: TRBV6-5; abundance: NA; d_gene: TRBD2; CDR3nt: TGTGCCAGCAGTAACGGGGGGAGCACAGATACGCAGTATTTT; CDR3aa: CASSNGGSTDTQYF
j_gene: TRBJ1-5; v_gene: TRBV7-8; abundance: few; d_gene: NA; CDR3nt: TGTGCCAGCAGCTTACACAGGGCCGTCGATCAGCCCCAGCATTTT; CDR3aa: CASSLHRAVDQPQHF
j_gene: TRBJ1-5; v_gene: TRBV4-1; abundance: NA; d_gene: NA; CDR3nt: TGCGCCAGCAGCCAAGATCACGGTCAGCCCCAGCATTTT; CDR3aa: CASSQDHGQPQHF
j_gene: TRBJ2-1; v_gene: TRBV25-1; abundance: NA; d_gene: TRBD1; CDR3nt: TGTGCCAGCAGTGTCGGGACAGGGGTTTTCAATGAGCAGTTCTTC; CDR3aa: CASSVGTGVFNEQFF
j_gene: TRBJ2-7; v_gene: TRBV6-6; abundance: NA; d_gene: NA; CDR3nt: TGTGCCAGCTTGGCGGACACTAAGGAGCAGTACTTC; CDR3aa: CASLADTKEQYF